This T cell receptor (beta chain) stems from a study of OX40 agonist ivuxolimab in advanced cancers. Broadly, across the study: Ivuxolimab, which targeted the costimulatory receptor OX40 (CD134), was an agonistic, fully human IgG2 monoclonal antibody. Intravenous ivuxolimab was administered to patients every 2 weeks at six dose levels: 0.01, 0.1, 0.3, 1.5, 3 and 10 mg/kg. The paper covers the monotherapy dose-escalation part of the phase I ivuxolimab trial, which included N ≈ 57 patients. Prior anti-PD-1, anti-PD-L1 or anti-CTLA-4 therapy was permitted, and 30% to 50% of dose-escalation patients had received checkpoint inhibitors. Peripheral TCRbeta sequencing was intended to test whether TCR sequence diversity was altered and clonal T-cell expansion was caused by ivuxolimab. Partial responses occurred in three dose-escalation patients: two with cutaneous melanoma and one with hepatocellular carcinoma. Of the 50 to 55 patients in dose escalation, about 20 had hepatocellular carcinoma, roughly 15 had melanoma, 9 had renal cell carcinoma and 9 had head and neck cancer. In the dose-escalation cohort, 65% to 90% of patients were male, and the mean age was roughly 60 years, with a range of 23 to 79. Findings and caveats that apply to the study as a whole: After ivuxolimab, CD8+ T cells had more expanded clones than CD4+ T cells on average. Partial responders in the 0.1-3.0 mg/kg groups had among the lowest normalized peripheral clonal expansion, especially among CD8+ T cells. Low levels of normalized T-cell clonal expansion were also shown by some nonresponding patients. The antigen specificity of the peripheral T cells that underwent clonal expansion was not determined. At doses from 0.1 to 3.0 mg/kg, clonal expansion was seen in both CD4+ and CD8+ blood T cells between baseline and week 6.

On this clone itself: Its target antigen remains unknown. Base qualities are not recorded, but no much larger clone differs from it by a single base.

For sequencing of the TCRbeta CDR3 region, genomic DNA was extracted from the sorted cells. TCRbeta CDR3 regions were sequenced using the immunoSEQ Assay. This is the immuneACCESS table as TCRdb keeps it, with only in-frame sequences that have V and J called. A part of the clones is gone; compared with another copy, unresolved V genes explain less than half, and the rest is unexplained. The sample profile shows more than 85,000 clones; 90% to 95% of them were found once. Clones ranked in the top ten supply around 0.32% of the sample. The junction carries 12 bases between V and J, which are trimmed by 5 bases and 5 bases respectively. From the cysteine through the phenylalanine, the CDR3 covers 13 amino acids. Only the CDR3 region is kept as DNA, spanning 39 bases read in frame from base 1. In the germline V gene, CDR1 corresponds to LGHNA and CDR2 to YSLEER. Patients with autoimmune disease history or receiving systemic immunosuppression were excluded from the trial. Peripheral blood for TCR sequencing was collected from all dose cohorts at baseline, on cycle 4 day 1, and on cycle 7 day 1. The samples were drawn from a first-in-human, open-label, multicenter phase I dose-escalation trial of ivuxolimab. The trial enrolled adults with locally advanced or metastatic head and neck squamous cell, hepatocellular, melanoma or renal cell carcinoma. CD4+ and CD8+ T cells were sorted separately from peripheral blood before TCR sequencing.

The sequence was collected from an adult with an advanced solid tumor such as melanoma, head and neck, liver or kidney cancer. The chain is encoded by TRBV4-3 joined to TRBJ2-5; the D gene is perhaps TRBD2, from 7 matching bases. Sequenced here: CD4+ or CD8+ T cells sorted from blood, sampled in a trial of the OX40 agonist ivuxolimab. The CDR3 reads CASSGGAGETQYF. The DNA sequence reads TGCGCCAGCAGCGGGGGGGCCGGGGAGACCCAGTACTTC.